This TCR beta chain was sequenced during a study of cytomegalovirus exposure and HLA in healthy donors. General study findings and limits: Some segments of the V type, notably TRBV6-2 and TRBV6-3, were excluded as indistinguishable. Associated with HLA alleles at 0.05 false discovery rate in a later analysis were some 18,000 TCR beta sequences.

The V end was cut by 0 bases, the J end by 8 bases, with 8 bases between. This CDR3 has 13 amino acids. The germline V gene encodes CDR1 SQVTM and CDR2 ANQGSEA. This clone appeared a few times. The antigen remains undetermined. PCR was performed using 60 Vbeta and 13 Jbeta primers. Sequenced by immunoSEQ multiplex PCR; TCRdb stores in-frame clones only, minus some. The sample records approximately 170,000 clones, approximately 70% being singletons. Specimen: PBMCs. The TCR comes from a woman between 18 and 30 years old in good health and CMV-seropositive. This chain joins TRBV29-1 and TRBJ1-6; D is undetermined. The CDR3 reads CSVEERSDSPLHF. The CDR3 DNA is TGCAGCGTTGAAGAGAGGTCGGATTCACCCCTCCACTTT. The complete variable domain, with remaining parts taken from reference TRBV29-1 and TRBJ1-6, reads SAVISQKPSRDICQRGTSLTIQCQVDSQVTMMFWYRQQPGQSLTLIATANQGSEATYESGFVIDKFPISRPNLTFSTLTVSNMSPEDSSIYLCSVEERSDSPLHFGNGTRLTVT.